Included here is one T cell receptor (beta chain) sequence, with context. The antigen remains unidentified. The entry originates in a study of T cells in tumors after PD-1 blockade. Study background: Some patients also took daily vismodegib 150 mg during anti-PD-1 treatment. On average, peripheral blood gave 100,000 to 140,000 TCR templates and tens of thousands of unique clonotypes. The study, taken as a whole, reports: Some novel exhausted tumor clones appeared in pre-treatment blood, suggesting peripheral recruitment.

The ends were cut back, 6 bases at V and 5 bases at J, with 14 bases in the middle. Looked up from germline, CDR1 is LNHDA and CDR2 is SQIVND (reference sequence). The CDR3 extends over 14 amino acids. Input was roughly 600 ng to 6,004 ng of genomic DNA from tumor or blood. Assay used: immunoSEQ multiplex PCR; TCRdb lists only in-frame clones, some missing. The sample yields tens of thousands of clones, approximately 79% seen once. The receptor comes from a human donor with basal cell carcinoma. The material was PBMCs, obtained before anti-PD-1 treatment. The chain employs TRBV19 and TRBJ1-5; TRBD1 is a possible D gene (6 bases). The CDR3 spells CASRSGTSYQPQHF. CDR3 bases: TGTGCCAGTAGGTCCGGGACAAGTTATCAGCCCCAGCATTTT.